Listed here are 10 T cell receptor beta chains from one sample, sequenced in a study of blood T cell repertoires in COVID-19. Measured with immunoSEQ multiplex PCR; TCRdb has only the in-frame clones, and not every one. The sample contains some 88,000 clones, 65% to 90% of which appear only once. Sequencing used peripheral blood. The receptors derive from a man between 60 and 75 years old with acute or convalescent COVID-19.

This chain links TRBV30 with TRBJ1-2; possible D gene TRBD1, 5 bases. V was cut by 0 bases and J by 4 bases, with 12 bases left in between. Per germline, CDR1 GTSNPN and CDR2 SVGIG (reference sequence). The CDR3 length is 14 residues. The CDR3 loop reads CAWSVGGRVYGYTF. The CDR3, as DNA: TGTGCCTGGAGTGTCGGCGGCAGGGTCTATGGCTACACCTTC.

The chain has TRBV29-1 and TRBJ2-7; 9 bases match TRBD1. The CDR3 runs to 14 residues. Looked up from germline, CDR1 is SQVTM and CDR2 is ANQGSEA. Trimming at V came to 5 bases and at J to 3 bases, leaving 8 bases not matched to a gene. CDR3 nucleotides: TGCAGCGTTACAGGACAGGGGACCTTCTACGAGCAGTACTTC. Its translation: CSVTGQGTFYEQYF.

The CDR3 is CARRGADDNEQFF. As DNA, the CDR3 is TGTGCCAGGCGGGGGGCGGACGACAATGAGCAGTTCTTC. The chain joins TRBV21-1 to TRBJ2-1; the table assigns TRBD2, which was not confirmed against the DNA. TRBV21-1 is an annotated pseudogene. The CDR3 runs 13 residues.

The gene calls are TRBV3-1 (or the pseudogene TRBV3-2) and TRBJ1-2; perhaps TRBD1 as D (6 bases). CDR3 length: 15 residues. In germline, CDR1 is LGHDT, CDR2 YNNKEL (reference sequence). V shed 3 bases and J shed 3 bases, with 14 bases lying between them. For the CDR3, the DNA is TGTGCCAGCAGCCACCGGGGGGGGGCAGACTATGGCTACACCTTC. Its protein is CASSHRGGADYGYTF.

The chain uses TRBV27 and TRBJ2-2; perhaps TRBD1 as D (5 bases). CDR1 and CDR2 (germline): MNHEY, SMNVEV (reference sequence). Trimming left V 2 bases short and J 3 bases short, with 13 bases between. This CDR3 contains 16 residues. The CDR3 region has the DNA TGTGCCAGCAGTTTACGTTGGCAGGGCCACACCGGGGAGCTGTTTTTT. This codes for CASSLRWQGHTGELFF.

This clone was observed a handful of times. This chain links TRBV2 with TRBJ1-1; D ambiguous. V was trimmed by 2 bases and J by 0 bases, leaving 7 bases between them. The CDR3 has 14 residues. Germline-derived CDR1 and CDR2 are SNHLY and FYNNEI. This chain's CDR3 is CASSERSLNTEAFF. Here the CDR3 DNA reads TGTGCCAGCAGTGAACGGTCCTTGAACACTGAAGCTTTCTTT.

Comments on this clone: Other nucleotide sequences in the sample specify the same CDR3. The rearrangement uses TRBV7-3 and TRBJ2-7, with 8 bases fitting TRBD1. In germline, CDR1 is SGHTA, CDR2 FQGTGA. J gave up 3 bases and V 4 bases, and 5 bases lay outside the gene matches. This CDR3 has 14 residues. The CDR3 reads CASSSRGQDYEQYF. Here the CDR3 DNA reads TGTGCCAGCAGCTCACGGGGACAGGACTACGAGCAGTACTTC.

The V and J genes are TRBV6-6 and TRBJ1-3, with 7 bases identical to TRBD1. There are 15 residues in the CDR3. The germline CDR1 and CDR2 sequences are MNHNY and SVGAGI (reference sequence). J lost 0 bases, V lost 6 bases, and 5 bases had no gene match. In DNA, the CDR3 is TGTGCCAGCAGCAGACAGGGCCTCTCTGGAAACACCATATATTTT. Amino acids: CASSRQGLSGNTIYF.

This chain links TRBV5-4 with TRBJ2-5; 12 bases fit TRBD1. This CDR3 is built from 16 residues. The germline V gene has CDR1 SGHNT and CDR2 YYREEE (reference sequence). V lost 4 bases to trimming and J lost 4 bases; unmatched junction nucleotides: 8. The CDR3 loop is CASSRALGQGAETQYF. The CDR3 DNA reads TGTGCCAGCAGCCGGGCCCTGGGACAGGGGGCAGAGACCCAGTACTTC.

This clone appeared once. This chain links TRBV9 with TRBJ1-2; D unclear. V lost 0 bases, J lost 4 bases, and 7 bases lay in between. Per germline, CDR1 SGDLS and CDR2 YYNGEE. This CDR3 is 13 amino acids long. The CDR3 nucleotides are TGTGCCAGCAGCGTAGAGCACCGCTATGGCTACACCTTC. It codes for CASSVEHRYGYTF.